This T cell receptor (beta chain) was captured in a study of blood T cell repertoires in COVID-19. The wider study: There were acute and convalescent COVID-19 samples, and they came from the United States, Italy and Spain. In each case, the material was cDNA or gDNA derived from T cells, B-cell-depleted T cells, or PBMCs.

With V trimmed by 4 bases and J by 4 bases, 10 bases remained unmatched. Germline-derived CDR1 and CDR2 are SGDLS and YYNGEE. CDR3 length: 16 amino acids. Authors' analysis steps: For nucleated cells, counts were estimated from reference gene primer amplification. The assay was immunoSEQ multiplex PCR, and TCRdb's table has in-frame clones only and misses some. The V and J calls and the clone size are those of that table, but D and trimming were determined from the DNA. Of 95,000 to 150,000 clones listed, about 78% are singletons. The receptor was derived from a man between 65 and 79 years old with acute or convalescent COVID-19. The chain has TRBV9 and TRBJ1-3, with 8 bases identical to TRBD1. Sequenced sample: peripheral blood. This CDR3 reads CASSPGQGGGGNTIYF. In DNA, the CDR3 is TGTGCCAGCAGCCCCGGACAGGGAGGAGGGGGAAACACCATATATTTT.